These 13 T cell receptor beta chains were sequenced from one sample in a study of early T cells in non-severe SARS-CoV-2 infection (dated by TCRdb to about 2021). The method behind the library was 5' RACE. The instrument given in TCRdb is NextSeq 500. The public reads were reanalyzed by TCRdb: fastp trimming at Q25, MiXCR alignment, in-frame beta chains only. Rows matching on CDR3 protein sequence are summarized as one entry with the most common DNA and genes. In all, the sample holds 70,000 or so distinct CDR3 sequences, and around 15% of those were seen once. The ten largest clones take up more than 13% of the sample. Sequences were obtained from whole blood. The source is an adult who was a healthcare worker with PCR-confirmed SARS-CoV-2 infection or an uninfected control (not recorded which).

In this sample, this clonotype turned up many times. The chain joins TRBV28 to TRBJ2-1, with TRBD2 identical over 7 bases. The CDR3 totals 16 residues. J lost 8 bases, V lost 1 base, and 11 bases had no gene match. Germline CDR1 and CDR2: MDHEN and SYDVKM. CDR3: CASSLSGSGWNDEQFF. The CDR3 bases are TGTGCCAGCAGTTTATCGGGTAGCGGGTGGAACGATGAGCAGTTCTTC.

This chain uses TRBV12-3 or TRBV12-4 with TRBJ1-1, with a tentative D call TRBD1 (5 bases). Trimming removed 6 bases from V and 1 base from J, with 18 bases in between. The CDR3 is 16 residues long. CDR3: CASSQNPGLRNTEAFF. Here the CDR3 DNA reads TGTGCCAGCAGCCAAAACCCGGGACTGAGGAACACTGAAGCTTTCTTT.

This sequence joins TRBV12-3 or TRBV12-4 and TRBJ2-7; 10 bases match TRBD2. The V gene end was trimmed by 6 bases and the J gene end by 3 bases; junction bases not matched to a gene: 8. The CDR3 spans 15 residues. CDR3 protein: CASSPERGGGYEQYF. For the CDR3, the DNA is TGTGCCAGCAGCCCCGAGCGGGGGGGAGGCTACGAGCAGTACTTC.

This clonotype was observed a handful of times. This chain joins TRBV5-1 and TRBJ2-1, with TRBD1 as a possible D gene (6 bases). Per germline, CDR1 SGHRS and CDR2 YFSETQ. V dropped 4 bases and J dropped 4 bases, with 18 bases sitting between them. The CDR3 covers 16 residues. The chain's CDR3 is CASSRPRLGAYNEQFF. The CDR3 region has the DNA TGCGCCAGCAGCCGACCCCGATTGGGGGCTTACAATGAGCAGTTCTTC.

This clonotype came up a few times. The chain carries TRBV15 and TRBJ2-5; perhaps TRBD1 as D (6 bases). V lost 0 bases, J lost 7 bases, and 15 bases lay in between. The V gene's germline CDR1 is LNHNV and CDR2 YYDKDF (reference sequence). The CDR3 has 15 amino acids. For the CDR3, the DNA is TGTGCCACCAGCAGAGATCTTTCGGAGACAGGGACCCAGTACTTC. It is translated as CATSRDLSETGTQYF.

This clonotype was picked up many times. This sequence joins TRBV20-1 and TRBJ2-5; D not certain. The CDR3 is 12 amino acids. Germline lookup yields CDR1 DFQATT and CDR2 SNEGSKA (reference sequence). V was trimmed by 6 bases and J by 1 base, leaving 9 bases between them. In nucleotides, the CDR3 is TGCAGTGCAACGGACCGCCAAGAGACCCAGTACTTC. Encoded protein: CSATDRQETQYF.

This clonotype was counted at least ten times. The gene calls are TRBV5-6 and TRBJ2-2; D remains unclear. This CDR3 is built from 14 residues. V lost 0 bases and J 6 bases, leaving 9 bases between the germline ends. Germline V CDR1 and CDR2: SGHDT, YYEEEE. The CDR3 region is CASSLGRSAGELFF. CDR3 nucleotides: TGTGCCAGCAGCTTGGGCAGGTCGGCCGGGGAGCTGTTTTTT.

The chain recombines TRBV11-2 with TRBJ1-1; the D gene is possibly TRBD1 (5 bases). The germline V and J ends were trimmed by 5 bases and 11 bases, with 24 bases remaining between them. The germline CDR1 and CDR2 sequences are SGHAT and FQNNGV. The CDR3 has 15 amino acids. CDR3 amino acids: CASSQVVGLGGSAFF. The CDR3, as DNA: TGTGCCAGCAGCCAAGTGGTTGGTCTTGGGGGGAGCGCTTTCTTT.

The chain is built from TRBV29-1 and TRBJ1-1, with unresolved D. Germline loops: CDR1 SQVTM, CDR2 ANQGSEA. Trimming removed 7 bases from V and 1 base from J, with 16 bases in between. The CDR3 contains 14 residues. CDR3 region: CSARRVLTNTEAFF. CDR3 DNA: TGCAGCGCCCGTAGGGTACTTACGAACACTGAAGCTTTCTTT.

In this sample, this clonotype turned up a few times. The V and J genes are TRBV29-1 and TRBJ1-1; TRBD1 agrees at 8 bases. The CDR3 is 14 amino acids. Germline V gene lookup returns CDR1 SQVTM and CDR2 ANQGSEA. With V trimmed by 3 bases and J by 6 bases, 9 bases remained unmatched. The CDR3 DNA follows: TGCAGCGTTGACCGGGACAGGAGGGGATCTGAAGCTTTCTTT. It yields the protein CSVDRDRRGSEAFF. Supplemented by reference TRBV29-1 and TRBJ1-1, the full variable domain reads SAVISQKPSRDICQRGTSLTIQCQVDSQVTMMFWYRQQPGQSLTLIATANQGSEATYESGFVIDKFPISRPNLTFSTLTVSNMSPEDSSIYLCSVDRDRRGSEAFFGQGTRLTVV.

At least ten counts were recorded for this clonotype. The rearrangement links TRBV29-1 to TRBJ2-7; D unclear. The CDR3 consists of 13 residues. In germline, CDR1 is SQVTM, CDR2 ANQGSEA. V shed 6 bases and J shed 2 bases, with 14 bases lying between them. CDR3 DNA: TGCAGCGTCGCCGGCAGCGAACCCTACGAGCAGTACTTC. Protein product: CSVAGSEPYEQYF.

This clonotype was found many times. V gene TRBV7-9 combines with J gene TRBJ2-2; 10 positions match TRBD1. Germline CDR1 reads SEHNR; CDR2 reads FQNEAQ (reference sequence). There are 17 residues in the CDR3. V was pared by 5 bases and J by 7 bases, with 13 bases of the junction left unmatched. The DNA of the CDR3 is TGTGCCAGCAGCCAAACCTCCCGGGACAGGGGCGGCGGGGAGCTGTTTTTT. This gives the protein CASSQTSRDRGGGELFF. Full variable domain (remainder filled in from reference TRBV7-9 and TRBJ2-2): DTGVSQNPRHKITKRGQNVTFRCDPISEHNRLYWYRQTLGQGPEFLTYFQNEAQLEKSRLLSDRFSAERPKGSFSTLEIQRTEQGDSAMYLCASSQTSRDRGGGELFFGEGSRLTVL.

This clonotype was seen a few times. The gene calls are TRBV11-2 and TRBJ1-1; D gene unclear. Trimming removed 4 bases from V and 6 bases from J, with 12 bases in between. In germline, CDR1 is SGHAT, CDR2 FQNNGV. The CDR3 extends over 13 amino acids. The CDR3 loop reads CASSSVRASEAFF. The CDR3 nucleotides read TGTGCCAGCAGCTCCGTTAGGGCCTCTGAAGCTTTCTTT.